This T cell receptor (beta chain) stems from a study of shared T cell receptors in the human thymus. Using immunoSEQ multiplex PCR, the repertoire was profiled, and TCRdb retains in-frame clones only, with some absent. The table has about 660,000 clones, around 87% seen once. Per the germline V gene, CDR1 is MNHNS and CDR2 is SASEGT. There are 16 residues in the CDR3. V dropped 4 bases and J dropped 0 bases, with 13 bases sitting between them. This clone was detected only once. In addition, the sample was reused for a study of human thymus T cells.

Input material: thymocytes. The J gene is TRBJ1-5, the V gene TRBV6-1, with unresolved D. The receptor was isolated from a boy in the first two years of life with a congenital heart defect. The CDR3 region is CASSALDLRSNQPQHF. CDR3 sequence (DNA): TGTGCCAGCAGTGCCTTAGATTTGCGTAGCAATCAGCCCCAGCATTTT.